This TCR beta chain stems from a study of cytomegalovirus exposure and HLA in healthy donors. Study-level points and caveats: CMV serostatus was the sole immune exposure data available. The study designated some 180 TCR beta chains cytomegalovirus-associated.

Primers for the PCR totalled 60 Vbeta and 13 Jbeta. Repertoires were generated with immunoSEQ multiplex PCR, while TCRdb's copy carries only in-frame clones and drops some. There are 100,000 to 150,000 clones in the sample; 81% occur only once, and roughly 4% lies in the top ten. This clone was seen only once. What it recognizes is unknown. Sequencing input: PBMCs. The receptor was derived from a man aged 18 to 30 in good health and CMV-seropositive.

The DNA of the CDR3 is TGTGCCAGCAGTTTTGGGCCCCCCAAGGACACTGAAGCTTTCTTT. This gives the protein CASSFGPPKDTEAFF. The J gene is TRBJ1-1, the V gene TRBV27; D unclear. Germline CDR1 and CDR2: MNHEY and SMNVEV (reference sequence). V was cut by 3 bases and J by 3 bases, with 14 bases left in between. The CDR3 covers 15 residues.